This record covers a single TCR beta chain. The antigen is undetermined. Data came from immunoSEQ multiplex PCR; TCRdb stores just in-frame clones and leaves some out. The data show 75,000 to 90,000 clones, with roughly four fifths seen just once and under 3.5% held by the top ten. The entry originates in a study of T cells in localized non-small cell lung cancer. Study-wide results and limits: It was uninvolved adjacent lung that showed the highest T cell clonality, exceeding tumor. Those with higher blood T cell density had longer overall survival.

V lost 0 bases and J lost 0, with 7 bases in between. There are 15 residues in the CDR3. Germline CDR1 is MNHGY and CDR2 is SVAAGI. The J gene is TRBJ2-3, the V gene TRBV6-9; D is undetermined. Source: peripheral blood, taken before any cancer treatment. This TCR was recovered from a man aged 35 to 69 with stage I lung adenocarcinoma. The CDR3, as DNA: TGTGCCAGCAGTTATTCGGGTTTAAGCACAGATACGCAGTATTTT. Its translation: CASSYSGLSTDTQYF.